The clone carrying this TCR beta chain was observed at least ten times. The antigen remains unidentified. This CDR3 comprises 15 residues. CDR1 and CDR2 (germline): SQVTM, ANQGSEA. Trimming took off 1 base at V and 2 bases at J, with 14 bases between the two ends. This sample was taken from a study of human T cells and chemical hapten exposure. Study-level information: Sensitization was performed using 2% DPC on an approximately 2 cm by approximately 2 cm upper inner arm skin site. The study traced per-sample TCR yield variation mainly to small differences in pooled library volumes. Findings and limits, study-wide: The study found that DPC sensitization did not change TCRs above 1 in 1000 frequency. Expanded TCRs formed significantly more large CDR3 similarity clusters than controls.

TCRdb ran MiXCR on the RACE reads and lists one entry per CDR3 protein. The sample has 95,000 to 150,000 distinct CDR3 sequences, less than 15% seen once. Time point defined: pre-sensitization, week 0. Treatment noted: therapeutic diphenylcyclopropenone sensitization with weekly scalp DPC. The sample consisted of whole blood, taken in connection with sensitization to the hapten diphenylcyclopropenone (DPC). The origin of this receptor is a woman aged 18-29 years with alopecia areata. Some clones in this sample may be carry-over from other donors' samples. The chain is built from TRBV29-1 and TRBJ1-2; weak D call: TRBD1 (5 bases). CDR3 protein: CSVEGRAMTNYGYTF. The CDR3 nucleotides are TGCAGCGTTGAAGGCAGGGCCATGACAAACTATGGCTACACCTTC. Drawing the rest from reference TRBV29-1 and TRBJ1-2, the complete variable domain is SAVISQKPSRDICQRGTSLTIQCQVDSQVTMMFWYRQQPGQSLTLIATANQGSEATYESGFVIDKFPISRPNLTFSTLTVSNMSPEDSSIYLCSVEGRAMTNYGYTFGSGTRLTVV.